These 29 T cell receptor beta chains share one sample of origin, sequenced in a study of neurological immune-mediated disorders. Each CDR3 protein is one row after TCRdb ran MiXCR on the 5' RACE reads. The profile shows about 62,000 distinct CDR3 sequences, around 3.8% of them singletons. The specimen sequenced was PBMCs. The receptors stem from a woman between 45 and 65 years old with multiple sclerosis.

This clonotype was seen ten or more times. V and J are TRBV12-3 or TRBV12-4 and TRBJ2-3; 13 nucleotides agree with TRBD2. J was trimmed by 4 bases and V by 2 bases; bases with no gene match: 9. The CDR3 consists of 18 residues. CDR3 amino acids: CASSLNFGLAGDSDTQYF. The DNA for the CDR3 is TGTGCCAGCAGTTTAAATTTCGGACTAGCGGGAGACTCAGATACGCAGTATTTT.

In its sample, this clonotype was seen a few times. J is TRBJ2-1 and V is TRBV5-1; no clear D gene. Per germline, CDR1 SGHRS and CDR2 YFSETQ. The CDR3 is 13 residues long. Trimming took off 0 bases at V and 9 bases at J, with 10 bases between the two ends. The chain's CDR3 is CASSLGWLVEQFF. CDR3 coding DNA: TGCGCCAGCAGCTTGGGTTGGCTCGTTGAGCAGTTCTTC.

The rearrangement joins TRBV4-2 to TRBJ2-1; 9 bases fit TRBD2. CDR1 is LGHNA and CDR2 is YNFKEQ in the germline V gene. The CDR3 length is 17 residues. Losses at the gene ends were 1 base for V and 7 bases for J; bases not matched to a gene: 11. For the CDR3, the DNA is TGTGCCAGCAGCCAAGCGACAGCGGGAGGCGCTGCTAATGAGCAGTTCTTC. Amino acids: CASSQATAGGAANEQFF.

This clonotype was detected ten times or more. This chain uses TRBV12-3 or TRBV12-4 with TRBJ2-7; possibly TRBD1 for D (5 bases). With 5 bases removed from V and 1 base from J, the gap between germline ends came to 12 bases. The CDR3 extends over 14 amino acids. DNA for the CDR3: TGTGCCAGCAGTCCAGGACACGCTTCCTACGAGCAGTACTTC. Its protein is CASSPGHASYEQYF.

This clonotype was detected many times. This sequence joins TRBV20-1 and TRBJ2-1; 10 nucleotides line up with TRBD2. The CDR3 is made up of 15 amino acids. The junction had 4 bases not matched to a gene; V was cut back by 1 base and J by 4 bases. Germline V gene sequence: CDR1 DFQATT, CDR2 SNEGSKA (reference sequence). CDR3: CSARGNSGRYNEQFF. The CDR3 coding sequence is TGCAGTGCTAGAGGTAATAGCGGGAGGTACAATGAGCAGTTCTTC.

This clonotype was found many times. The rearrangement links TRBV30 to TRBJ2-4, with D unclear. This CDR3 has 13 amino acids. Germline V CDR1 and CDR2: GTSNPN, SVGIG (reference sequence). The DNA of the CDR3 is TGTGGATGTGCGCCGCTAGCCAAAAACATTCAGTACTTC. This gives the protein CGCAPLAKNIQYF.

This clonotype appeared many times. The chain is built from TRBV12-3 or TRBV12-4 and TRBJ1-1; D call uncertain. This CDR3 is 13 amino acids long. V was clipped by 2 bases and J by 1 base, with 5 bases between them. Here the CDR3 reads CASSLLENTEAFF. The CDR3 nucleotides are TGTGCCAGCAGTTTACTGGAGAACACTGAAGCTTTCTTT.

This clonotype was recorded many times. The chain is built from TRBV6-2 or TRBV6-3 and TRBJ1-1, with D perhaps TRBD1 (6 bases). The CDR3 runs to 14 residues. The V gene's germline CDR1 is MNHEY and CDR2 SVGEGT. Trimming removed 2 bases at V and 7 bases at J, with 14 bases between. This chain's CDR3 is CASSYPGTRNEAFF. As DNA, the CDR3 is TGTGCCAGCAGTTACCCCGGGACACGGAATGAAGCTTTCTTT.

This clonotype appeared many times. The chain employs TRBV7-2 and TRBJ1-1, with no clear D. V gave up 5 bases and J gave up 0 bases, with 10 bases separating them. This CDR3 is built from 14 residues. Germline V gene lookup returns CDR1 SGHTA and CDR2 FQGNSA. The CDR3 DNA reads TGTGCCAGCAGCGTCTTAGGGCTGAACACTGAAGCTTTCTTT. Protein sequence: CASSVLGLNTEAFF.

This clonotype was observed a few times. The rearrangement joins TRBV7-9 to TRBJ1-1; the match to TRBD1 covers 11 bases. Germline CDR1 reads SEHNR; CDR2 reads FQNEAQ (reference sequence). This CDR3 has 18 amino acids. V was clipped by 0 bases and J by 1 base; unmatched bases: 7. This CDR3 reads CASSLARTGGAENTEAFF. CDR3 coding DNA: TGTGCCAGCAGCTTAGCAAGGACAGGGGGCGCTGAGAACACTGAAGCTTTCTTT.

As regards this clonotype: Given the absence of the conserved phenylalanine or tryptophan at the CDR3 end, a read error is likely. The rearrangement joins TRBV5-1 to TRBJ2-1; tentatively, D is TRBD1 or TRBD2 (5 bases each). Germline-derived CDR1 and CDR2 are SGHRS and YFSETQ. V dropped 3 bases and J dropped 13 bases, with 14 bases sitting between them. The CDR3 has 12 amino acids. For the CDR3, the DNA is TGCGCCAGCAGCTCGGACCGGGACCCCCAGTTCAAC. Its protein product is CASSSDRDPQFN.

This clonotype was seen repeatedly, ten times or more. The chain employs TRBV9 and TRBJ2-5; 7 bases are a match to TRBD2. V shed 2 bases, J shed 2 bases, and the junction held 9 bases outside the gene matches. CDR1 and CDR2 from the germline V gene are SGDLS and YYNGEE. This CDR3 has 16 amino acids. The CDR3, as DNA: TGTGCCAGCAGCGTGACCCCCTGGGGGGGACAAGAGACCCAGTACTTC. Its protein product is CASSVTPWGGQETQYF.

This clonotype was seen at least ten times. The chain combines TRBV5-6 with TRBJ2-7; weak D call: TRBD2 (5 bases). Looked up from germline, CDR1 is SGHDT and CDR2 is YYEEEE. The CDR3 is 12 amino acids. Trimming cost V 3 bases and J 7 bases, with 11 bases left between them. The CDR3 reads CASSSTGIEQYF. Here the CDR3 DNA reads TGTGCCAGCAGCTCAACGGGGATTGAGCAGTACTTC. The full variable domain, in which reference TRBV5-6 and TRBJ2-7 provide the parts outside the CDR3, is DAGVTQSPTHLIKTRGQQVTLRCSPKSGHDTVSWYQQALGQGPQFIFQYYEEEERQRGNFPDRFSGHQFPNYSSELNVNALLLGDSALYLCASSSTGIEQYFGPGTRLTVT.

This clonotype has ten or more counts. The chain recombines TRBV20-1 with TRBJ2-1; TRBD2 agrees at 12 bases. CDR1 DFQATT and CDR2 SNEGSKA come from the germline V gene (reference sequence). CDR3 length: 16 residues. With V trimmed by 2 bases and J by 7 bases, 9 bases remained unmatched. DNA for the CDR3: TGCAGTGCTAGATCCCCGACTAGCGGGAGAGGGAATGAGCAGTTCTTC. As protein: CSARSPTSGRGNEQFF.

This clonotype showed up many times. J is TRBJ2-3 and V is TRBV6-2 or TRBV6-3, with 14 bases lining up with TRBD2. The CDR3 sequence is 17 residues long. Germline values: CDR1 MNHEY, CDR2 SVGEGT. The junction had 5 bases not matched to a gene; V was cut back by 2 bases and J by 4 bases. CDR3 sequence (DNA): TGTGCCAGCAGTTACGATCTGGGACTAGCGGGAGCAGATACGCAGTATTTT. Its translation: CASSYDLGLAGADTQYF.

In this sample, this clonotype turned up many times. The V and J genes are TRBV14 and TRBJ1-6, with a possible D match to TRBD1 (6 bases). Germline CDR1 and CDR2: SGHDN and FVKESK. This CDR3 is built from 17 residues. The V gene lost 3 bases and the J gene lost 7 bases, with 19 bases spanning the gap. CDR3 amino acids: CASSQRTGNRNNSPLHF. The CDR3, as DNA: TGTGCCAGCAGCCAGAGAACAGGGAATCGAAACAATTCACCCCTCCACTTT. The variable domain in full, with the rest retrieved from reference TRBV14 and TRBJ1-6, is EAGVTQFPSHSVIEKGQTVTLRCDPISGHDNLYWYRRVMGKEIKFLLHFVKESKQDESGMPNNRFLAERTGGTYSTLKVQPAELEDSGVYFCASSQRTGNRNNSPLHFGNGTRLTVT.

The chain is built from TRBV14 and TRBJ1-5, with D unclear. The CDR3 runs to 13 residues. V was cut by 5 bases and J by 4 bases, with 9 bases left in between. Per the germline V gene, CDR1 is SGHDN and CDR2 is FVKESK. The CDR3 is CASSFGPNQPQHF. CDR3 DNA: TGTGCCAGCAGCTTCGGACCGAATCAGCCCCAGCATTTT.

The sample holds many counts of this clonotype. The V gene is TRBV20-1, the J gene TRBJ1-1, with a weak D call TRBD1 (5 bases). CDR1 is DFQATT and CDR2 is SNEGSKA in the germline V gene (reference sequence). CDR3 length: 15 amino acids. V was clipped by 0 bases and J by 7 bases, with 18 bases between them. The CDR3 DNA sequence: TGCAGTGCTAGAGATCCCGGGACGGCCGGGGTTGAAGCTTTCTTT. As protein: CSARDPGTAGVEAFF.

This clonotype was recorded at least ten times. The genes are TRBV29-1 and TRBJ2-1; D unresolved. V gave up 1 base and J gave up 4 bases, with 5 bases separating them. This CDR3 spans 12 amino acids. In germline, CDR1 is SQVTM, CDR2 ANQGSEA. CDR3 sequence: CSVEVGYNEQFF. For the CDR3, the DNA is TGCAGCGTTGAAGTGGGGTACAATGAGCAGTTCTTC.

This clonotype was seen ten or more times. The chain is built from TRBV20-1 and TRBJ2-2, with D tentatively TRBD1 (8 bases). Looked up from germline, CDR1 is DFQATT and CDR2 is SNEGSKA (reference sequence). This CDR3 has 17 residues. V was pared by 2 bases and J by 4 bases, with 20 bases between. Here the CDR3 DNA reads TGCAGTGCTAGAAGACAGGGGCTCGCGGGAGTCACCGGGGAGCTGTTTTTT. Encoded protein: CSARRQGLAGVTGELFF.

This clonotype was found many times. In nucleotides, the CDR3 is TGCGCCAGCAGGGGACTAGCGGGGAACACCGGGGAGCTGTTTTTT. Translation: CASRGLAGNTGELFF. The genes are TRBV5-1 and TRBJ2-2; 12 nucleotides align to TRBD2. Germline CDR1 reads SGHRS; CDR2 reads YFSETQ. Trimming cost V 5 bases and J 1 base; bases outside gene matches: 0. This CDR3 region has 15 residues. The full variable domain, completed using reference TRBV5-1 and TRBJ2-2, is KAGVTQTPRYLIKTRGQQVTLSCSPISGHRSVSWYQQTPGQGLQFLFEYFSETQRNKGNFPGRFSGRQFSNSRSEMNVSTLELGDSALYLCASRGLAGNTGELFFGEGSRLTVL.

This clonotype came up many times. V and J are TRBV5-1 and TRBJ2-1; 13 nucleotides line up with TRBD2. Germline V lookup: CDR1 SGHRS, CDR2 YFSETQ. The junction had 2 bases not matched to a gene; V was cut back by 2 bases and J by 6 bases. This CDR3 is 15 amino acids long. The CDR3 is CASSFRTSGSNEQFF. CDR3 DNA sequence: TGCGCCAGCAGCTTTAGGACTAGCGGGAGCAATGAGCAGTTCTTC.

This clonotype was found many times. CDR3 amino acids: CASSSGTTKLFF. CDR3 sequence (DNA): TGTGCCAGCAGTTCCGGGACCACGAAACTGTTTTTT. The genes are TRBV6-2 or TRBV6-3 and TRBJ1-4; tentative D call: TRBD1 (5 bases). V lost 4 bases and J 11 bases, leaving 11 bases between the germline ends. The CDR3 consists of 12 residues. Germline CDR1 and CDR2: MNHEY and SVGEGT.

Concerning this clonotype: This could be a read error, since a much larger clone is one nucleotide away. This rearrangement joins TRBV10-3 to TRBJ1-1; D perhaps matches TRBD1 (6 bases). Germline V gives CDR1 ENHRY, CDR2 SYGVKD. Trimming cost V 4 bases and J 2 bases, with 11 bases left between them. The CDR3 is made up of 14 amino acids. The CDR3 coding sequence is TGTGCCATCAGTGGGCAGGGGACCAACACTGAAGCTTTCTTT. It specifies CAISGQGTNTEAFF.

The sample holds many counts of this clonotype. The chain combines TRBV7-2 with TRBJ2-5; D may match TRBD1 or TRBD2 (6 bases each). CDR3 length: 13 amino acids. The germline V and J ends were trimmed by 1 base and 5 bases, with 8 bases remaining between them. Germline lookup yields CDR1 SGHTA and CDR2 FQGNSA. CDR3 protein: CASSLVGGETQYF. CDR3 DNA sequence: TGTGCCAGCAGCTTAGTAGGGGGGGAGACCCAGTACTTC. Full variable domain (rest looked up from reference TRBV7-2 and TRBJ2-5): GAGVSQSPSNKVTEKGKDVELRCDPISGHTALYWYRQSLGQGLEFLIYFQGNSAPDKSGLPSDRFSAERTGGSVSTLTIQRTQQEDSAVYLCASSLVGGETQYFGPGTRLLVL.

J is TRBJ1-1 and V is TRBV20-1; D gene ambiguous. Between the trimmed V and J ends, which lost 6 bases and 5 bases, there was a span of 16 bases. In germline, CDR1 is DFQATT, CDR2 SNEGSKA (reference sequence). There are 13 residues in the CDR3. The CDR3 nucleotides are TGCAGTGCGGACCGAAAAGTGAGAACTGAAGCTTTCTTT. It encodes CSADRKVRTEAFF.

This clonotype appeared many times. This chain joins TRBV7-2 and TRBJ2-3; 9 bases fit TRBD2. Germline V CDR1 and CDR2: SGHTA, FQGNSA. J lost 6 bases, V lost 4 bases, and 11 bases had no gene match. The CDR3 sequence is 16 residues long. Here the CDR3 reads CASSWGLAPTGDTQYF. CDR3 sequence (DNA): TGTGCCAGCAGCTGGGGACTAGCCCCAACGGGGGATACGCAGTATTTT.

There are many counts of this clonotype. V is TRBV12-3 or TRBV12-4 and J is TRBJ1-2; D gene unclear. The CDR3 covers 13 residues. Trimming stripped 6 bases from V and 4 bases from J, with 12 bases between. CDR3 nucleotides: TGTGCCAGCAGCATACAAGACTCCTATGGCTACACCTTC. It yields the protein CASSIQDSYGYTF.

This clonotype has a count of ten or more. In DNA, the CDR3 is TGTGCCAGCAGTTTTCCAGGGGTGGACTACACCTTC. The encoded protein is CASSFPGVDYTF. The chain has TRBV6-2 or TRBV6-3 and TRBJ1-2; tentatively, D is TRBD1 (6 bases). Germline CDR1 and CDR2: MNHEY and SVGEGT. The CDR3 runs to 12 residues. V was cut by 4 bases and J by 10 bases, with 13 bases left in between.